The 32 T cell receptor beta chains below all came from one sample that was sequenced in a study of blood T cells in healthy people across ages. PCR was performed a second time for roughly 7 to 12 cycles using a sample-barcoded 5' primer and a J-beta primer mix. MiXCR was run by TCRdb on the 5' RACE reads, yielding one entry per CDR3 protein. The sample records about 970,000 distinct CDR3 sequences, about 53% being singletons. The sequenced material came from blood. These receptors were collected from a woman aged 60-75 years in good health.

The chain recombines TRBV18 with TRBJ2-5, with no clear D. The better agreement between TRBJ2-7 and the DNA end casts doubt on the J call. This CDR3 comprises 14 residues. The germline V gene has CDR1 KGHSH and CDR2 LQKENI. Here the CDR3 reads CASSPGYKIYEQYF. CDR3 bases: TGTGCCAGCTCACCGGGCTATAAGATCTACGAGCAGTACTTC.

The rearrangement joins TRBV18 to TRBJ2-6, with D possibly TRBD1 on 6 matching bases. The V end lost 1 base, the J end lost 1 base, and 11 bases lay between the germline ends. CDR1 and CDR2 from the germline V gene are KGHSH and LQKENI. This CDR3 comprises 17 residues. The chain's CDR3 is CASSPQGEGSGANVLTF. In DNA form, the CDR3 reads TGTGCCAGCTCACCACAGGGGGAAGGTTCTGGGGCCAACGTCCTGACTTTC.

This clonotype occurred a few times. V is TRBV29-1 and J is TRBJ2-1; TRBD2 matches 15 bases. The CDR3 loop spans 14 amino acids. From germline, CDR1 is SQVTM and CDR2 ANQGSEA. V was clipped by 8 bases and J by 6 bases; unmatched bases: 5. The CDR3 spells CSFGLAGGINEQFF. For the CDR3, the DNA is TGCAGCTTCGGACTAGCGGGAGGGATCAATGAGCAGTTCTTC.

The table lists this clonotype with a few counts. The chain couples TRBV11-2 to TRBJ1-2; 7 bases fit TRBD1. Unmatched junction bases numbered 11, after V lost 0 bases and J lost 4 bases. This CDR3 contains 17 residues. Germline V gene data show CDR1 as SGHAT and CDR2 as FQNNGV. Written as DNA, the CDR3 is TGTGCCAGCAGCTTAGATTTCCGGACAGGCGGCTCCTATGGCTACACCTTC. Residues: CASSLDFRTGGSYGYTF.

In this sample, this clonotype turned up a few times. The chain uses TRBV20-1 and TRBJ2-7; no definite D call. The CDR3 extends over 14 amino acids. Germline V gene data show CDR1 as DFQATT and CDR2 as SNEGSKA (reference sequence). Trimming pared 6 bases from V and 0 bases from J, leaving 15 bases between. The CDR3 spells CSATTSGISYEQYF. The CDR3 nucleotides read TGCAGTGCCACCACCTCCGGCATCTCCTACGAGCAGTACTTC.

The CDR3 loop reads CASSHRDSRYEQYF. The CDR3 bases are TGTGCCAGCAGCCACCGGGACAGCCGCTACGAGCAGTACTTC. The chain couples TRBV7-9 to TRBJ2-7; 7 nucleotides align to TRBD1. The CDR3 contains 14 residues. CDR1 is SEHNR and CDR2 is FQNEAQ in the germline V gene (reference sequence). The trim removed 5 bases at V and 3 bases at J, leaving 7 bases unmatched.

This clonotype was seen only once. J is TRBJ1-3 and V is TRBV15; maybe TRBD1 (5 bases). Germline loops: CDR1 LNHNV, CDR2 YYDKDF (reference sequence). The CDR3 runs to 15 residues. The V end lost 4 bases, the J end lost 0 bases, and 10 bases lay between the germline ends. This CDR3 reads CATSNPGHSGNTIYF. CDR3 DNA: TGTGCCACCAGCAACCCAGGGCACTCTGGAAACACCATATATTTT.

This chain links TRBV3-1 with TRBJ2-5, with TRBD2 matching 7 bases. This CDR3 has 16 residues. The V gene's germline CDR1 is LGHDT and CDR2 YNNKEL (reference sequence). V was pared by 4 bases and J by 2 bases, with 10 bases of the junction left unmatched. The CDR3 DNA reads as TGTGCCAGCAGCCGATGGAGCGGGACGATGCAAGAGACCCAGTACTTC. Translating it yields CASSRWSGTMQETQYF.

This clonotype was seen only a few times. This chain joins TRBV4-3 and TRBJ1-5, with D perhaps matching TRBD1 (5 bases). In germline, CDR1 is LGHNA, CDR2 YSLEER. Trimming removed 2 bases at V and 3 bases at J, with 11 bases between. CDR3 length: 15 residues. CDR3 sequence: CASSQSREFNQPQHF. The CDR3 DNA reads as TGCGCCAGCAGCCAATCCAGGGAATTCAATCAGCCCCAGCATTTT.

The chain couples TRBV20-1 to TRBJ2-5; the match to TRBD1 covers 7 bases. CDR3 length equals 14 residues. V lost 0 bases, J lost 11 bases, and 12 bases stayed unmatched. The germline V gene encodes CDR1 DFQATT and CDR2 SNEGSKA (reference sequence). The CDR3 bases are TGCAGTGCTAGAGAAGGGACAGCTTCTAGAGGGCAGTACTTC. It specifies CSAREGTASRGQYF.

CDR3 sequence (DNA): TGCAGTGCTAGACCTGGACTGGGAGGCACTGAAGCTTTCTTT. It specifies CSARPGLGGTEAFF. V and J are TRBV20-1 and TRBJ1-1; D is ambiguous. This CDR3 region has 14 residues. V was trimmed by 2 bases and J by 4 bases, leaving 14 bases between them. Germline CDR1 reads DFQATT; CDR2 reads SNEGSKA (reference sequence).

This clonotype was seen a few times. V and J are TRBV25-1 and TRBJ2-5; possibly TRBD2 for D (6 bases). The V end lost 5 bases, the J end lost 5 bases, and 21 bases lay between the germline ends. Germline loops: CDR1 MGHDK, CDR2 SYGVNS. The CDR3 is 16 amino acids. The chain's CDR3 is CASSLSGGKAQETQYF. The CDR3 nucleotides are TGTGCCAGCAGTCTTTCTGGGGGGAAAGCTCAGGAGACCCAGTACTTC.

The V and J genes are TRBV6-5 and TRBJ2-5; D is ambiguous. This CDR3 is built from 15 residues. V was clipped by 5 bases and J by 5 bases, with 18 bases between them. Germline CDR1 and CDR2: MNHEY and SVGAGI. CDR3 in DNA: TGTGCCAGCAGTCAACCGTCGAAGGTTGGGGAGACCCAGTACTTC. It is translated as CASSQPSKVGETQYF.

The rearrangement uses TRBV3-1 and TRBJ2-1, with D possibly TRBD2 on 6 matching bases. Between the trimmed V and J ends, which lost 4 bases and 5 bases, there was a span of 15 bases. Germline V gene lookup returns CDR1 LGHDT and CDR2 YNNKEL (reference sequence). The CDR3 runs 15 residues. The CDR3 DNA follows: TGTGCCAGCAGCCCACCTTACGGGAGCCACAATGAGCAGTTCTTC. Translating it yields CASSPPYGSHNEQFF.

The chain carries TRBV15 and TRBJ1-1; TRBD1 might be the D (5 bases). CDR3 size: 13 residues. In germline, CDR1 is LNHNV, CDR2 YYDKDF (reference sequence). Trimming took off 5 bases at V and 7 bases at J, with 14 bases between the two ends. CDR3 amino acids: CATSPGTYFEAFF. CDR3 coding DNA: TGTGCCACCAGCCCCGGGACTTACTTTGAAGCTTTCTTT.

The chain employs TRBV14 and TRBJ2-4; 8 nucleotides line up with TRBD2. The CDR3 is 14 residues long. Germline values: CDR1 SGHDN, CDR2 FVKESK. The J segment lost 7 bases and the V segment lost 4 bases, leaving 6 bases of the junction unmatched. The CDR3 DNA sequence: TGTGCCAGCAGCCCCTCGGGAGGGGGGAACATTCAGTACTTC. It codes for CASSPSGGGNIQYF.

The gene calls are TRBV4-1 and TRBJ2-6; 7 bases are shared with TRBD1. This CDR3 has 16 residues. Germline CDR1 MGHRA, CDR2 YSYEKL. V lost 4 bases, J lost 1 base, and 4 bases stayed unmatched. CDR3 coding DNA: TGCGCCAGCAGCCCCCCGACAGGGTCTGGGGCCAACGTCCTGACTTTC. It yields the protein CASSPPTGSGANVLTF.

The chain is built from TRBV6-6 and TRBJ2-2; either TRBD1 or TRBD2 may supply D (6 bases each). Germline lookup yields CDR1 MNHNY and CDR2 SVGAGI (reference sequence). Between the trimmed V and J ends, which lost 2 bases and 3 bases, there was a span of 16 bases. The CDR3 is 17 residues long. CDR3 residues: CASSYGSGAADTGELFF. The CDR3 coding sequence is TGTGCCAGCAGTTACGGGTCGGGGGCGGCGGACACCGGGGAGCTGTTTTTT.

This clonotype was seen a handful of times. The V gene is TRBV6-6, the J gene TRBJ2-5; 9 bases are a match to TRBD2. Per the germline V gene, CDR1 is MNHNY and CDR2 is SVGAGI (reference sequence). V lost 5 bases, J lost 5 bases, and 9 bases stayed unmatched. The CDR3 consists of 15 residues. This CDR3 reads CASSDSSGSTETQYF. The CDR3 bases are TGTGCCAGCAGTGACAGTAGCGGGAGTACGGAGACCCAGTACTTC.

This chain uses TRBV28 with TRBJ1-2; the D gene is possibly TRBD1 (6 bases). Between the trimmed V and J ends, which lost 7 bases and 2 bases, there was a span of 11 bases. The CDR3 has 13 amino acids. The germline gives CDR1 MDHEN, CDR2 SYDVKM. CDR3 residues: CASNGGGNYGYTF. The CDR3 bases are TGTGCCAGCAACGGAGGGGGGAACTATGGCTACACCTTC.

The chain uses TRBV7-2 and TRBJ1-2, with D possibly matching TRBD1 (6 bases). The CDR3 loop spans 16 amino acids. Between the trimmed V and J ends, which lost 4 bases and 10 bases, there was a span of 25 bases. Germline values: CDR1 SGHTA, CDR2 FQGNSA. The CDR3 here is CASSSHPGRGNRDYTF. CDR3 coding DNA: TGTGCCAGCAGCTCCCACCCGGGGAGGGGGAATCGAGACTACACCTTC. Drawing the rest from reference TRBV7-2 and TRBJ1-2, the complete variable domain is GAGVSQSPSNKVTEKGKDVELRCDPISGHTALYWYRQSLGQGLEFLIYFQGNSAPDKSGLPSDRFSAERTGGSVSTLTIQRTQQEDSAVYLCASSSHPGRGNRDYTFGSGTRLTVV.

The rearrangement uses TRBV2 and TRBJ2-4; D ambiguous. The CDR3 covers 13 residues. The germline gives CDR1 SNHLY, CDR2 FYNNEI. Deletions cut 0 bases from V and 15 bases from J, with 15 bases between. CDR3 nucleotides: TGTGCCAGCAGTGAAGCTAGGGCCGGGCATCGGTACTTC. Protein product: CASSEARAGHRYF.

This sequence joins TRBV10-3 and TRBJ2-1, with 10 bases aligning to TRBD2. Matching the DNA end better, TRBJ2-7 makes the J call doubtful. Germline-derived CDR1 and CDR2 are ENHRY and SYGVKD. This CDR3 is built from 14 residues. The CDR3: CAIGGTSVYNEQYF. CDR3 in DNA: TGTGCCATCGGCGGGACTAGCGTCTACAATGAGCAGTACTTC.

This rearrangement joins TRBV20-1 to TRBJ2-3, with TRBD1 matching 7 bases. This CDR3 is 16 amino acids long. The germline CDR1 and CDR2 sequences are DFQATT and SNEGSKA (reference sequence). V gave up 2 bases and J gave up 4 bases; unmatched junction bases: 12. CDR3 nucleotides: TGCAGTGCTAGACTTCCCCGACAGGGTAGTGCAGATACGCAGTATTTT. Translated: CSARLPRQGSADTQYF.

Turning to this clonotype: Relative to the germline gene, one junction end is altered; a read error may explain this. This chain uses TRBV20-1 with TRBJ2-3; D remains ambiguous. This CDR3 has 16 amino acids. The germline gives CDR1 DFQATT, CDR2 SNEGSKA (reference sequence). The CDR3 coding sequence is TGCAGTGCTATTAGTCTTACCCCCGGTTTTGCAGATACACAGTATTTT. Amino acid sequence: CSAISLTPGFADTQYF.

A few counts support this clonotype. The chain carries TRBV11-2 and TRBJ2-5; D is undetermined. This CDR3 comprises 14 residues. CDR1 is SGHAT and CDR2 is FQNNGV in the germline V gene. The ends were cut back, 5 bases at V and 4 bases at J, with 14 bases in the middle. The CDR3 DNA sequence: TGTGCCAGCAGCCCCCATGGTTTGGGAGAGACCCAGTACTTC. Its protein is CASSPHGLGETQYF. Together with reference TRBV11-2 and TRBJ2-5, the CDR3 gives the full variable domain: EAGVAQSPRYKIIEKRQSVAFWCNPISGHATLYWYQQILGQGPKLLIQFQNNGVVDDSQLPKDRFSAERLKGVDSTLKIQPAKLEDSAVYLCASSPHGLGETQYFGPGTRLLVL.

This chain connects TRBV20-1 to TRBJ2-7; possibly TRBD1 for D (5 bases). The CDR3 length is 13 residues. CDR1 is DFQATT, CDR2 SNEGSKA, per germline (reference sequence). The V and J ends lost 5 bases and 2 bases respectively, with 13 bases between them. CDR3 sequence: CSAEQTATYEQYF. As DNA, the CDR3 is TGCAGTGCTGAACAGACAGCTACCTACGAGCAGTACTTC.

The chain couples TRBV4-2 to TRBJ2-5; a weak D match, TRBD2 (6 bases). The CDR3 is 17 residues long. Trimming took 1 base from V and 2 from J, leaving 17 bases between them. Per germline, CDR1 LGHNA and CDR2 YNFKEQ. Here the CDR3 DNA reads TGTGCCAGCAGCCAAGTCACGACGGGAGATCGGCAAGAGACCCAGTACTTC. This encodes CASSQVTTGDRQETQYF.

The chain carries TRBV4-3 and TRBJ2-3, with 7 bases that match TRBD2. The CDR3 is 16 residues long. V shed 0 bases and J 6 bases; nucleotides not matched to a gene: 9. Per the germline V gene, CDR1 is LGHNA and CDR2 is YSLEER. CDR3: CASSQDGLDGGDTQYF. For the CDR3, the DNA is TGCGCCAGCAGCCAAGACGGGCTTGACGGGGGGGATACGCAGTATTTT.

The V and J genes are TRBV4-2 and TRBJ1-4; possibly TRBD1 for D (6 bases). V lost 8 bases to trimming and J lost 4 bases, with 11 bases between them. Germline loops: CDR1 LGHNA, CDR2 YNFKEQ. The CDR3 consists of 13 residues. CDR3 in DNA: TGTGCCAGCGCAGGACAGCTTAATGAAAAACTGTTTTTT. It translates to CASAGQLNEKLFF.

The chain joins TRBV28 to TRBJ2-2; D is undetermined. The germline V gene encodes CDR1 MDHEN and CDR2 SYDVKM. The germline V and J ends were trimmed by 8 bases and 5 bases, with 15 bases remaining between them. This CDR3 comprises 14 residues. The CDR3 reads CASFRPPGTGELFF. For the CDR3, the DNA is TGTGCCAGCTTCCGACCACCGGGTACCGGGGAGCTGTTTTTT.

The DNA for the CDR3 is TGTGCCAGCGCCGGGAGCACCAACGAGCAGTACTTC. The encoded protein is CASAGSTNEQYF. V is TRBV7-9 and J is TRBJ2-7, with D perhaps TRBD2 (6 bases). The CDR3 spans 12 residues. V lost 8 bases and J 5 bases, leaving 13 bases between the germline ends. CDR1 and CDR2 (germline): SEHNR, FQNEAQ (reference sequence).